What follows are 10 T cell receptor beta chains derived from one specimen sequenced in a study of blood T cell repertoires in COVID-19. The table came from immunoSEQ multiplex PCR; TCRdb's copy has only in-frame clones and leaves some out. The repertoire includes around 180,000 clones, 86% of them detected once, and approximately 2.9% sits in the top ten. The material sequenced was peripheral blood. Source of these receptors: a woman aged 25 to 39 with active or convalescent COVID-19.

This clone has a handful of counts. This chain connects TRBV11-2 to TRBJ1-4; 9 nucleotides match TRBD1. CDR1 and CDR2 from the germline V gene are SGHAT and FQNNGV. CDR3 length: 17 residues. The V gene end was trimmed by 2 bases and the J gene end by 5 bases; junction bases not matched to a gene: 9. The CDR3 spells CASSLTAPGTGNEKLFF. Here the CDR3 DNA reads TGTGCCAGCAGCTTAACGGCCCCCGGGACAGGGAATGAAAAACTGTTTTTT.

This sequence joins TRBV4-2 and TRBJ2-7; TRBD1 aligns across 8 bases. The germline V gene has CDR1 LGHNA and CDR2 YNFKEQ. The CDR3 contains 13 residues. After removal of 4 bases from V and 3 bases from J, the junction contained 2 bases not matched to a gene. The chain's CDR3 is CASSLDRVYEQYF. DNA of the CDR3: TGTGCCAGCAGCCTGGACAGGGTCTACGAGCAGTACTTC.

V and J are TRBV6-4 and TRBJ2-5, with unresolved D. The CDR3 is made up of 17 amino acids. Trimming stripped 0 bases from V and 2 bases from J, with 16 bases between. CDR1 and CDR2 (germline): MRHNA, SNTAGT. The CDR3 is CASSDSPFEAQQETQYF. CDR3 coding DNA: TGTGCCAGCAGTGACTCGCCGTTTGAAGCGCAACAAGAGACCCAGTACTTC.

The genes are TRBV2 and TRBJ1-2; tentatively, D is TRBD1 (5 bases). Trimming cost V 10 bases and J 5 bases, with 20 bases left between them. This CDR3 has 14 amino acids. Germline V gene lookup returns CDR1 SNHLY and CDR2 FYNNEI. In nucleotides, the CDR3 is TGTGCCACCCCCGACAGTGGGTTCTTATATGGCTACACCTTC. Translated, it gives CATPDSGFLYGYTF.

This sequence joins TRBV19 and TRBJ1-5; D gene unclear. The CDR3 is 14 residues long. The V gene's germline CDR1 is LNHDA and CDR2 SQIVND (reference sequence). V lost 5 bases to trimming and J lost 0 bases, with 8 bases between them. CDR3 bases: TGTGCCAGTAGTCTCTCAGATAGCAATCAGCCCCAGCATTTT. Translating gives CASSLSDSNQPQHF.

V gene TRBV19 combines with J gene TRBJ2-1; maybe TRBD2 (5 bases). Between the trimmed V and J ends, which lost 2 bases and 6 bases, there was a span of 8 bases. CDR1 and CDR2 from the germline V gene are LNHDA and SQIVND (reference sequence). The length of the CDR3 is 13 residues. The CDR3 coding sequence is TGTGCCAGTAGTATACGAGGGAGCAATGAGCAGTTCTTC. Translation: CASSIRGSNEQFF.

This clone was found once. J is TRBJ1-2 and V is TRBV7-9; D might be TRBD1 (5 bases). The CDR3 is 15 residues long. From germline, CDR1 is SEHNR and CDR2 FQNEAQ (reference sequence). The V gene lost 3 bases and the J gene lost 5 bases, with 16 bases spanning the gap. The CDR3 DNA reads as TGTGCCAGCAGCTTCGGTGGAGGGGCAACGTATGGCTACACCTTC. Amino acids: CASSFGGGATYGYTF.

The CDR3 nucleotides read TGTGCCAGCAGCCGACAGGGGCAGAAACAGCCCCAGCATTTT. Protein product: CASSRQGQKQPQHF. The chain employs TRBV7-9 and TRBJ1-5; TRBD1 matches at 8 bases. The CDR3 length is 14 residues. V shed 5 bases, J shed 7 bases, and the junction held 7 bases outside the gene matches. Germline CDR1 and CDR2: SEHNR and FQNEAQ (reference sequence). Full variable domain (missing parts from reference TRBV7-9 and TRBJ1-5): DTGVSQNPRHKITKRGQNVTFRCDPISEHNRLYWYRQTLGQGPEFLTYFQNEAQLEKSRLLSDRFSAERPKGSFSTLEIQRTEQGDSAMYLCASSRQGQKQPQHFGDGTRLSIL.

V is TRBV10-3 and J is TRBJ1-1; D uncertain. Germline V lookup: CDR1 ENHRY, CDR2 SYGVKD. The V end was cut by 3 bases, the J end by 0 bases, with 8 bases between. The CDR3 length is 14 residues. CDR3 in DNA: TGTGCCATCAGTGAACTGGGCTTGAACACTGAAGCTTTCTTT. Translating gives CAISELGLNTEAFF.

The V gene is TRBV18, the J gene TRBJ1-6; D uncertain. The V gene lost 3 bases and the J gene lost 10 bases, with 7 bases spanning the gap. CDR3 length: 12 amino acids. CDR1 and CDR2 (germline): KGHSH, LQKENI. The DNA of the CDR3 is TGTGCCAGCTCACCTTCTAACTCACCCCTCCACTTT. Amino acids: CASSPSNSPLHF.